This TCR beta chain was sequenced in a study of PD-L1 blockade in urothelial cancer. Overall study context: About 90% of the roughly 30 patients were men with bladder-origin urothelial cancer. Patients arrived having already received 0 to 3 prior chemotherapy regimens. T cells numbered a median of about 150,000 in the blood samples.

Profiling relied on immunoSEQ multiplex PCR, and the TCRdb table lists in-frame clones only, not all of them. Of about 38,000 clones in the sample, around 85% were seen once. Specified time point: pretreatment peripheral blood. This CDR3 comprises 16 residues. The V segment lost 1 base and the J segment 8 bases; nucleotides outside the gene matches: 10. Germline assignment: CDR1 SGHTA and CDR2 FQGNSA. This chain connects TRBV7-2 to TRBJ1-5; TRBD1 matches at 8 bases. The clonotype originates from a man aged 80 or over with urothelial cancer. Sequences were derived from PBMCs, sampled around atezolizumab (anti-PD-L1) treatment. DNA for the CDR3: TGTGCCAGCAGCTTAGGGGGCAGGGGGCAAATAGAGCCCCAGCATTTT. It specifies CASSLGGRGQIEPQHF.